This TCR beta chain emerged from a study of blood T cell repertoires in COVID-19. The CDR3 extends over 13 amino acids. Profiling relied on immunoSEQ multiplex PCR, and the TCRdb table lists in-frame clones only, not all of them. The sample includes 100,000 to 150,000 clones, approximately 90% of them seen just once. This clone was picked up a small number of times. The TCR sequence derives from a man aged 55 to 70 with COVID-19, enrolled during active disease. The chain carries TRBV12-2 and TRBJ2-7; the table assigns TRBD1, which was not confirmed against the DNA. TRBV12-2 is marked as a pseudogene. Sample: peripheral blood. The CDR3 loop reads CASRLPWSRGQYF. DNA of the CDR3: TGTGCAAGTCGCTTACCGTGGAGTAGGGGGCAGTACTTC.